This T cell receptor (beta chain) was profiled in a study of low-dose radiotherapy and immunotherapy resistance in tumors. Study context: Intravenous administration to patients comprised nivolumab at 240 mg every two weeks and ipilimumab at 1 mg/kg every six weeks.

This CDR3 region has 15 residues. Per the germline V gene, CDR1 is SGHDT and CDR2 is YYEEEE. V dropped 5 bases and J dropped 5; count of bases not matched to a gene: 12. Noted time point: before trial treatment. Solid tumors that lacked tumor-infiltrating lymphocytes and were advanced were present in eligible patients. TRAV and TRBV primers primed cDNA for both TCRalpha and TCRbeta. TCR amplification involved around 22 PCR cycles with a constant-region primer and V-primer adapter. TCRdb re-called the reads through MiXCR, storing one row per CDR3 protein. The data contain tens of thousands of distinct CDR3 sequences, over 15% of them seen just once; the ten biggest clones take up less than 3.5%. In its sample, this clonotype was seen many times.

The TCR originated in a male donor with prostate cancer. V usage is TRBV5-6 and J usage is TRBJ2-5; TRBD2 matches at 7 bases. The input for sequencing was PBMCs, taken before treatment. DNA for the CDR3: TGTGCCAGCAGTATAGCGGGCCAAAGAGGGGAGACCCAGTACTTC. Amino acids: CASSIAGQRGETQYF.